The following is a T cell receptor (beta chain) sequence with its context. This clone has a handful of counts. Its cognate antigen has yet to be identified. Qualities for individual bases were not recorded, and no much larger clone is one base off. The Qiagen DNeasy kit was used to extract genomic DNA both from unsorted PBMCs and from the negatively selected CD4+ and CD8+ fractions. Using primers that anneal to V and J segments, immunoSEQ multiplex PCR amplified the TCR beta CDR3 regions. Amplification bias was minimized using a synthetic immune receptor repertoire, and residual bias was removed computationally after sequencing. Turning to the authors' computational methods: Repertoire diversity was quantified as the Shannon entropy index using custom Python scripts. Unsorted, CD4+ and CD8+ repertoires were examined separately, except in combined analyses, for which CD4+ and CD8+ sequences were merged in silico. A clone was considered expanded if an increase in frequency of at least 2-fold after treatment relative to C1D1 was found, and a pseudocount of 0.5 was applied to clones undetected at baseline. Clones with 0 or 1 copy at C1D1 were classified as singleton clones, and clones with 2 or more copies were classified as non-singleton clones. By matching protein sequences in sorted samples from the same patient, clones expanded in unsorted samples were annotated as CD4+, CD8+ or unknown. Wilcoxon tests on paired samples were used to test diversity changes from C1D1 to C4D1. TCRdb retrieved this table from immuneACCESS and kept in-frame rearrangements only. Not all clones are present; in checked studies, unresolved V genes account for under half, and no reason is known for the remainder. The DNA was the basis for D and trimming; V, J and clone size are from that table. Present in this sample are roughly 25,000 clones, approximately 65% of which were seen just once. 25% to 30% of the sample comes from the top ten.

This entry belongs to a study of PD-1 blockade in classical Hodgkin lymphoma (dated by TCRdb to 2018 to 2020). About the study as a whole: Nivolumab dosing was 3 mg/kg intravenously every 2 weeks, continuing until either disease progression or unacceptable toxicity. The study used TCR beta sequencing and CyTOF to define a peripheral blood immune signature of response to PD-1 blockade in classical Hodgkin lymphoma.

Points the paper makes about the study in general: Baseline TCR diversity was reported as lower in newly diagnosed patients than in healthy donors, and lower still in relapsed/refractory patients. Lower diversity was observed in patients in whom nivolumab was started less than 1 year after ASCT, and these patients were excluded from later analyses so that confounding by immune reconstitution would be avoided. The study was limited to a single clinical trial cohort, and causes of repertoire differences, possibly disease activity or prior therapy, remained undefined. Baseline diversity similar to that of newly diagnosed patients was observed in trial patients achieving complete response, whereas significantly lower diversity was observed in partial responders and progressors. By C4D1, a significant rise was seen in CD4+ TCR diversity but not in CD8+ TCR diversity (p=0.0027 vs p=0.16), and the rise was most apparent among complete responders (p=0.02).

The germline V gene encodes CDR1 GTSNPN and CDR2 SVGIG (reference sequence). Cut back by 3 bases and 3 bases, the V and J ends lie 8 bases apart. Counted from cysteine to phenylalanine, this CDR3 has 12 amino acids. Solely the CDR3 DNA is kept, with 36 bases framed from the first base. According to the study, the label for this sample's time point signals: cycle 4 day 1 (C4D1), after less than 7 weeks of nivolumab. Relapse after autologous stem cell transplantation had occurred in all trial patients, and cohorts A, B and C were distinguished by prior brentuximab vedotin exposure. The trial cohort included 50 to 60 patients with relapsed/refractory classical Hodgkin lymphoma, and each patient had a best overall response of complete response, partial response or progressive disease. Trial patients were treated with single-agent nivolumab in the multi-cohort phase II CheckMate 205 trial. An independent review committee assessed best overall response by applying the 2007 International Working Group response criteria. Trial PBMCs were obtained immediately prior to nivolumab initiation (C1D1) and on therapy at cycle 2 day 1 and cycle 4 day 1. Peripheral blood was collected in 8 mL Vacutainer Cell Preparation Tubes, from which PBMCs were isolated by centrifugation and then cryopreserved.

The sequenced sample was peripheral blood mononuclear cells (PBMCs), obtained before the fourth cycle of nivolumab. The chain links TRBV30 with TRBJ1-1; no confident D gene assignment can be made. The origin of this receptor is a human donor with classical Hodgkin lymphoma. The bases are TGTGCCTGGAGGGCCATGTACACTGAAGCTTTCTTT. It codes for CAWRAMYTEAFF.